These T cell receptor beta chains were read from a single sample in a study of blood T cell repertoires in COVID-19. This table comes from immunoSEQ multiplex PCR, and its TCRdb copy is limited to in-frame clones, with some not included. The sample has 250,000 to 350,000 clones, 65% to 85% seen once. Sequencing input: peripheral blood. Receptors were obtained from a person aged 70 to 79 with COVID-19, enrolled during active disease. CDR3s include the opening cysteine and the closing phenylalanine or tryptophan. A D gene is named only where the DNA matches it firmly. Size is stated for part of the rows, as once, few or many counts, or as a class when the clone is expanded.

d_call	clone_size	v_call	j_call	cdr3_nt	cdr3_aa
TRBD2	NA	TRBV27	TRBJ2-3	TGTGCCAGCAGTTTATCCGGGGGGGGGACAGATACGCAGTATTTT	CASSLSGGGTDTQYF
TRBD1	NA	TRBV2	TRBJ2-7	TGTGCCAGCAGTGGGGGACAGACCGGCTTCGAGCAGTACTTC	CASSGGQTGFEQYF
TRBD1	NA	TRBV9	TRBJ1-1	TGTGCCAGCAGCGTAGGTGTAGGGGGCGTCGGCACTGAAGCTTTCTTT	CASSVGVGGVGTEAFF
TRBD1	once	TRBV4-3	TRBJ1-4	TGCGCCAGCAGCCAAGAGGGGGGACAGAATGAAAAACTGTTTTTT	CASSQEGGQNEKLFF
NA	NA	TRBV2	TRBJ2-1	TGTGCCAGCAGCACCCCCGGGCGGGATGAGCAGTTCTTC	CASSTPGRDEQFF
NA	few	TRBV7-9	TRBJ2-5	TGTGCCAGCAGCTATCTCGGCAGGGAGACCCAGTACTTC	CASSYLGRETQYF
NA	NA	TRBV9	TRBJ2-2	TGTGCCAGCAGCACCAGGACCGGGGAGCTGTTTTTT	CASSTRTGELFF
TRBD2	NA	TRBV5-6	TRBJ2-1	TGTGCCAGCAGCTTGGCGACTAGCGGGAGTACGGATGAGCAGTTCTTC	CASSLATSGSTDEQFF
TRBD2	NA	TRBV20-1	TRBJ2-1	TGCAGTGCTAGTAGCGGGTCCAATGAGCAGTTCTTC	CSASSGSNEQFF
NA	NA	TRBV5-1	TRBJ1-3	TGCGCCAGCAGCAACTCCTGGAGCTCTGGAAACACCATATATTTT	CASSNSWSSGNTIYF
NA	NA	TRBV5-4	TRBJ1-1	TGTGCCAGCAGCACCCCGGGGTCCGACACTGAAGCTTTCTTT	CASSTPGSDTEAFF
NA	NA	TRBV6-5	TRBJ1-1	TGTGCCAGCAGATCAACAGGTACTGAAGCTTTCTTT	CASRSTGTEAFF
NA	NA	TRBV19	TRBJ2-3	TGTGCCAGTAGTACCTCCGAGGCGGTGCTCACAGATACGCAGTATTTT	CASSTSEAVLTDTQYF
NA	NA	TRBV18	TRBJ2-7	TGTGCCAGCTCACCAGGGCCAGACCCCTACGAGCAGTACTTC	CASSPGPDPYEQYF
NA	NA	TRBV28	TRBJ1-2	TGTGCCAGCAGTTTAGGCAGGGGCTATGGCTACACCTTC	CASSLGRGYGYTF
TRBD2	once	TRBV6-2/TRBV6-3	TRBJ2-2	TGTGCCAGCAGCCGCGCGAGCGGGAGCGGTTACGGGGAGCTGTTTTTT	CASSRASGSGYGELFF
TRBD2	many	TRBV7-2	TRBJ2-1	TGTGCCAGCAGCCCCCGGGAGGGCCCCTCCAATGAGCAGTTCTTC	CASSPREGPSNEQFF
TRBD2	NA	TRBV19	TRBJ2-3	TGTGCCAGACGCGAAAAGGGACCAGGACTAGCGGGGAGCACAGATACGCAGTATTTT	CARREKGPGLAGSTDTQYF
NA	NA	TRBV7-2	TRBJ2-7	TGTGCCAGCAGCTTAGACTATTCCTACGAGCAGTACTTC	CASSLDYSYEQYF
NA	NA	TRBV27	TRBJ1-1	TGTGCCAGCAGTTTAGGACAGAAGAACACTGAAGCTTTCTTT	CASSLGQKNTEAFF
NA	NA	TRBV12-3/TRBV12-4	TRBJ2-3	TGTGCCAGCAGGAGGAGCACAGATACGCAGTATTTT	CASRRSTDTQYF
TRBD1	NA	TRBV27	TRBJ2-7	TGTGCCAGCAGTTTGACAGGGGGGAACTACGAGCAGTACTTC	CASSLTGGNYEQYF
TRBD1	NA	TRBV4-3	TRBJ2-7	TGCGCCAGCAGCCGGACCCTGGGACAGGGGCTAAACGAGCAGTACTTC	CASSRTLGQGLNEQYF
NA	NA	TRBV7-7	TRBJ2-7	TGTGCCAGCAGCTTATTACTCGACTTCCGCAGAACCACCTACGAGCAGTACTTC	CASSLLLDFRRTTYEQYF
NA	NA	TRBV6-5	TRBJ1-4	TGTGCCAGCAGTTCGCGACAGTGGGATGAAAAACTGTTTTTT	CASSSRQWDEKLFF
TRBD1	NA	TRBV19	TRBJ2-1	TGTGCCAGTAGTTGGGACAGCTCCTACAATGAGCAGTTCTTC	CASSWDSSYNEQFF
TRBD1	NA	TRBV5-4	TRBJ1-4	TGTGCCAGCATGCGACAGGGCGGTGAAAAACTGTTTTTT	CASMRQGGEKLFF
TRBD1	NA	TRBV6-5	TRBJ2-7	TGTGCCAGCAGTACCCGGACAGGGCGGTACGAGCAGTACTTC	CASSTRTGRYEQYF